This passage covers 12 T cell receptor beta chains from one sample sequenced in a study of siplizumab effects on memory and regulatory T cells. TCRdb's copy holds only in-frame clones and misses some; the assay was immunoSEQ multiplex PCR. The sample lists 90,000 to 120,000 clones; 90% to 95% were seen once. Sequenced input: Tregs sorted from blood. These receptors were collected from a human donor in good health.

This chain uses TRBV5-1 with TRBJ2-4, with 8 bases aligning to TRBD1. V lost 5 bases, J lost 4 bases, and 5 bases stayed unmatched. The CDR3 runs to 14 residues. The germline gives CDR1 SGHRS, CDR2 YFSETQ. DNA of the CDR3: TGCGCCAGCAGGCCCGGACAGGGAAAAAACATTCAGTACTTC. Amino acid sequence: CASRPGQGKNIQYF.

The gene calls are TRBV19 and TRBJ2-3; 8 nucleotides line up with TRBD2. Germline CDR1 reads LNHDA; CDR2 reads SQIVND (reference sequence). V shed 6 bases, J shed 2 bases, and the junction held 10 bases outside the gene matches. The CDR3 runs 16 residues. This CDR3 is CASRRVAGGFTDTQYF. The CDR3 nucleotides read TGTGCCAGTAGACGGGTGGCGGGGGGCTTCACAGATACGCAGTATTTT.

The chain combines TRBV5-6 with TRBJ2-7; D assignment may be TRBD1 or TRBD2 (5 bases each). This CDR3 has 17 amino acids. The germline V and J ends were trimmed by 3 bases and 4 bases, with 23 bases remaining between them. CDR1 and CDR2 from the germline V gene are SGHDT and YYEEEE. In DNA form, the CDR3 reads TGTGCCAGCAGCTCCCATCCCCTTTGGATGGGGGAGTACGAGCAGTACTTC. Translating gives CASSSHPLWMGEYEQYF. Supplemented by reference TRBV5-6 and TRBJ2-7, the full variable domain reads DAGVTQSPTHLIKTRGQQVTLRCSPKSGHDTVSWYQQALGQGPQFIFQYYEEEERQRGNFPDRFSGHQFPNYSSELNVNALLLGDSALYLCASSSHPLWMGEYEQYFGPGTRLTVT.

The chain combines TRBV7-9 with TRBJ1-2; 11 positions match TRBD1. From germline, CDR1 is SEHNR and CDR2 FQNEAQ (reference sequence). V lost 5 bases to trimming and J lost 4 bases; unmatched junction nucleotides: 12. The CDR3 runs to 17 residues. CDR3 sequence (DNA): TGTGCCAGCAGCGCCCACCGGACAGGGGGCGAACTCTATGGCTACACCTTC. The encoded protein is CASSAHRTGGELYGYTF.

This clone was seen more than once but under ten times. The rearrangement uses TRBV5-1 and TRBJ1-2; 9 nucleotides line up with TRBD1. CDR3 length equals 12 residues. J lost 7 bases, V lost 6 bases, and 4 bases had no gene match. The germline CDR1 and CDR2 sequences are SGHRS and YFSETQ. CDR3 nucleotides: TGCGCCAGCACTACAGGGGGCCGTGGCTACACCTTC. Its translation is CASTTGGRGYTF.

The V gene is TRBV28, the J gene TRBJ2-7; D possibly corresponds to TRBD1 (6 bases). Trimming took 5 bases from V and 3 from J, leaving 17 bases between them. Per germline, CDR1 MDHEN and CDR2 SYDVKM. The CDR3 length is 15 residues. DNA for the CDR3: TGTGCCAGCAGTCCGACCTCGACAGGTATCTACGAGCAGTACTTC. Protein: CASSPTSTGIYEQYF.

V is TRBV30 and J is TRBJ1-5; possible D gene TRBD1, 5 bases. This CDR3 has 13 residues. V dropped 1 base and J dropped 3 bases, with 7 bases sitting between them. The germline CDR1 and CDR2 sequences are GTSNPN and SVGIG (reference sequence). The CDR3 protein is CAWSDGANQPQHF. CDR3 nucleotides: TGTGCCTGGAGTGATGGGGCCAATCAGCCCCAGCATTTT.

On this clone itself: Other DNA variants within this sample encode the same CDR3. CDR3 residues: CASSLGQRTYEQYF. CDR3 bases: TGCGCCAGCAGCTTGGGACAGCGAACCTACGAGCAGTACTTC. This chain uses TRBV5-1 with TRBJ2-7; possibly TRBD1 for D (5 bases). Trimming removed 0 bases at V and 2 bases at J, with 9 bases between. The CDR3 has 14 residues. The germline V gene has CDR1 SGHRS and CDR2 YFSETQ.

The CDR3 sequence: CASSLREGGGLSYNEQFF. As DNA, the CDR3 is TGTGCCAGCTCACTTCGGGAGGGAGGGGGATTGTCCTACAATGAGCAGTTCTTC. The rearrangement links TRBV18 to TRBJ2-1, with 8 bases lining up with TRBD2. The CDR3 contains 18 residues. V lost 4 bases to trimming and J lost 1 base; unmatched junction nucleotides: 12. Germline-derived CDR1 and CDR2 are KGHSH and LQKENI.

This sequence joins TRBV28 and TRBJ2-7; TRBD2 might be the D (5 bases). The CDR3 sequence is 14 residues long. Germline CDR1 reads MDHEN; CDR2 reads SYDVKM. V was pared by 3 bases and J by 2 bases, with 11 bases between. CDR3 in amino acids: CASSLSGDTYEQYF. CDR3 nucleotide sequence: TGTGCCAGCAGTTTGTCCGGGGATACCTACGAGCAGTACTTC.

The J gene is TRBJ1-2, the V gene TRBV19; no definite D call. V was trimmed by 6 bases and J by 4 bases, leaving 15 bases between them. The CDR3 has 14 amino acids. Germline assignment: CDR1 LNHDA and CDR2 SQIVND (reference sequence). The CDR3 DNA reads as TGTGCCAGTAGCACCCGAAGAGAAAGCTATGGCTACACCTTC. Translated: CASSTRRESYGYTF.

The rearrangement joins TRBV5-1 to TRBJ2-1; D call uncertain. V was trimmed by 0 bases and J by 0 bases, leaving 10 bases between them. Looked up from germline, CDR1 is SGHRS and CDR2 is YFSETQ. The CDR3 totals 16 residues. CDR3 sequence: CASSLVALHSYNEQFF. The CDR3 DNA sequence: TGCGCCAGCAGCTTGGTCGCGCTCCACTCCTACAATGAGCAGTTCTTC.